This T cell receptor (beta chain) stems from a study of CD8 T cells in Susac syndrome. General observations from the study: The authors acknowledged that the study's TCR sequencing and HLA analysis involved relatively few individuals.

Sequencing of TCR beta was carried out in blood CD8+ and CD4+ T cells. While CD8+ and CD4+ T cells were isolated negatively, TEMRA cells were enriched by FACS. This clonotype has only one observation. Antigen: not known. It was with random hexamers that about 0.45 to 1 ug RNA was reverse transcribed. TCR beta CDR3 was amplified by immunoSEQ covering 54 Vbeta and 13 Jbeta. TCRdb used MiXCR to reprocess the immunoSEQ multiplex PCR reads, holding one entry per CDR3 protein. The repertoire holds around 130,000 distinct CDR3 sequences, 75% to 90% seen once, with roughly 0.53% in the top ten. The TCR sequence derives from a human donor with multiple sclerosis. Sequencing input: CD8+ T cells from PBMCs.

CDR3 loop: CSAREAGWDTIYF. The CDR3 DNA reads as TGCAGTGCTAGAGAAGCAGGATGGGACACCATATATTTT. The rearrangement joins TRBV20-1 to TRBJ1-3; D not certain. This CDR3 has 13 residues. Trimming took off 0 bases at V and 8 bases at J, with 11 bases between the two ends. The V gene's germline CDR1 is DFQATT and CDR2 SNEGSKA (reference sequence).